The source of this T cell receptor (beta chain) is a study of T cells after somatic rescue of genetic block. Repertoires were generated with immunoSEQ multiplex PCR, while TCRdb's copy carries only in-frame clones and drops some. The sample carries 68,000 or so clones, roughly 90% recorded once. Trimming took off 0 bases at V and 3 bases at J, with 7 bases between the two ends. CDR1 and CDR2 (germline): SGDLS, YYNGEE. The length of the CDR3 is 13 residues. This clonotype originated in a man in his forties or fifties. The chain joins TRBV9 to TRBJ2-7; a possible D gene is TRBD2 (5 bases). Material: peripheral blood mononuclear cells (PBMCs). Written as DNA, the CDR3 is TGTGCCAGCAGCGTAGGAGGGAACTACGAGCAGTACTTC. Amino acid sequence: CASSVGGNYEQYF.